This TCR beta chain originates from a study of CD8+CD57+ T cells in acquired aplastic anemia. About the study: Sorting CD4+ and CD8+ cells gave DNA averaging about 3.2 ug. Study-wide results and caveats: Any difference that existed in CD8+ Simpson's diversity between patients and controls was not significant.

Profiling of TCR beta VDJ combinations and CDR3 sequences used genomic DNA as template. TCRdb independently ran MiXCR on the reads; one entry per CDR3 protein. The table lists 200,000 to 300,000 distinct CDR3 sequences, roughly 80% of them singletons, with about 41% in the top ten. After removal of 3 bases from V and 2 bases from J, the junction contained 1 base not matched to a gene. CDR1 and CDR2 (germline): SGHNT, YYREEE (reference sequence). The CDR3 is 13 residues long. As to this clonotype: Its target is not known.

It was patients with CD8+CD57+ cell expansion by flow cytometry who were chosen for sequencing. Diagnosis of severe acquired aplastic anemia applied to all patients. Untreated patients provided the blood samples, with no therapy given before sampling. Material: sorted CD4+, CD8+, or CD8+CD57+ T cells (not recorded which) from PBMCs. The clonotype originates from a human donor with aplastic anemia. The chain recombines TRBV5-4 with TRBJ2-7, with TRBD1 identical over 8 bases. The CDR3, as DNA: TGTGCCAGCAGCTCAGGGGGCCCCTACGAGCAGTACTTC. It codes for CASSSGGPYEQYF.